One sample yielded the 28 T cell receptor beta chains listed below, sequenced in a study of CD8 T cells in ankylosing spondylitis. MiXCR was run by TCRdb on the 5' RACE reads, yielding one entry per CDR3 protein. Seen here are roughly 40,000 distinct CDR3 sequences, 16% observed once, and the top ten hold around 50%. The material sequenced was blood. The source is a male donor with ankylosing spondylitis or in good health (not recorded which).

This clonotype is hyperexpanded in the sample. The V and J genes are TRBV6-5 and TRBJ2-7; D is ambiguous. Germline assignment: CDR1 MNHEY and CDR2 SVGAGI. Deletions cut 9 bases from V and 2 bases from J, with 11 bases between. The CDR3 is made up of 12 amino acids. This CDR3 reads CASGQDPYEQYF. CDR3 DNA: TGTGCCAGTGGTCAGGACCCCTACGAGCAGTACTTC.

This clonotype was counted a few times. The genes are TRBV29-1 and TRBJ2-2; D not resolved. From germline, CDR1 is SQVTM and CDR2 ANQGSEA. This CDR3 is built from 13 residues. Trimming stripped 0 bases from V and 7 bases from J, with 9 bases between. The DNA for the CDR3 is TGCAGCGTTGAAGAGGGAAGGATCGGGGAGCTGTTTTTT. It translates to CSVEEGRIGELFF.

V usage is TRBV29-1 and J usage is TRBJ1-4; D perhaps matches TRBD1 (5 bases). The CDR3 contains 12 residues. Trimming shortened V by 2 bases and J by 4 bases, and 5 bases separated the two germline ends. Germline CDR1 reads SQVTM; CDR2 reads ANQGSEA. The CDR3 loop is CSVEQGNEKLFF. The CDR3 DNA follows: TGCAGCGTTGAACAGGGTAATGAAAAACTGTTTTTT.

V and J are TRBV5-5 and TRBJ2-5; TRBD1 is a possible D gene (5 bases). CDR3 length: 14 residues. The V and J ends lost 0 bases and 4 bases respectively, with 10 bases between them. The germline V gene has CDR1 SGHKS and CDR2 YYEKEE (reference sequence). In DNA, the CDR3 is TGTGCCAGCAGCTTGGATGTGGGGCTAGAGACCCAGTACTTC. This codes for CASSLDVGLETQYF.

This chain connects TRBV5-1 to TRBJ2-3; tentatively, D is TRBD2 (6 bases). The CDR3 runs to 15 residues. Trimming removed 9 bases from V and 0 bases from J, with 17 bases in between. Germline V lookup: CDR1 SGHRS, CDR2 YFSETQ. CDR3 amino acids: CATKGLPTSTDTQYF. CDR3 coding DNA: TGCGCCACCAAGGGACTTCCAACTAGCACAGATACGCAGTATTTT.

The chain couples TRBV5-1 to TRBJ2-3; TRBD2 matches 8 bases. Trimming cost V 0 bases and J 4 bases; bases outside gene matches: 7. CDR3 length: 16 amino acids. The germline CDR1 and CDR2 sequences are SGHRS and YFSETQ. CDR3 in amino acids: CASSLAPGLGADTQYF. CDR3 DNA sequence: TGCGCCAGCAGCTTGGCACCGGGACTAGGAGCAGATACGCAGTATTTT.

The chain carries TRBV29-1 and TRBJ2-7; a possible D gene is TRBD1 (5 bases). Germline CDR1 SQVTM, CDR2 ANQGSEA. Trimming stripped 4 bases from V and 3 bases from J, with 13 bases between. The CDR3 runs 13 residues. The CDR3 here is CSVVPGNSYEQYF. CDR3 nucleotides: TGCAGCGTTGTGCCAGGGAACAGCTACGAGCAGTACTTC.

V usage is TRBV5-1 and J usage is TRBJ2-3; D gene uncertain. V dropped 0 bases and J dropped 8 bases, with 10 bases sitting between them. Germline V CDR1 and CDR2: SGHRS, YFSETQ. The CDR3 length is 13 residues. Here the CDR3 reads CASSLESASTQYF. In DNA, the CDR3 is TGCGCCAGCAGCTTGGAGTCGGCAAGTACGCAGTATTTT.

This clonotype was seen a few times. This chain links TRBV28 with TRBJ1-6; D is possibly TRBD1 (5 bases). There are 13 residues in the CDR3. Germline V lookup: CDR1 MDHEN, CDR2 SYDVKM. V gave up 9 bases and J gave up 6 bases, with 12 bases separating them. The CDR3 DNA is TGTGCCAGTACCGGACAAGCTAATTCACCCCTCCACTTT. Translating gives CASTGQANSPLHF.

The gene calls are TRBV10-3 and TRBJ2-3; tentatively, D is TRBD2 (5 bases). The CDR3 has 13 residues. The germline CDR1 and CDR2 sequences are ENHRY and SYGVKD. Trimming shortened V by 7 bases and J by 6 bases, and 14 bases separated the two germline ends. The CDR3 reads CAITGLSLDTQYF. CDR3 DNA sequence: TGTGCCATCACTGGACTGAGTCTGGATACGCAGTATTTT.

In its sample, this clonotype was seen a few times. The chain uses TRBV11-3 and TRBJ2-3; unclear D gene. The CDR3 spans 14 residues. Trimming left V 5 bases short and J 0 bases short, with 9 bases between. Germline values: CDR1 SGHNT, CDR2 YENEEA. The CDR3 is CASSKARSTDTQYF. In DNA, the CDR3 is TGTGCCAGCAGCAAGGCCCGGAGCACAGATACGCAGTATTTT.

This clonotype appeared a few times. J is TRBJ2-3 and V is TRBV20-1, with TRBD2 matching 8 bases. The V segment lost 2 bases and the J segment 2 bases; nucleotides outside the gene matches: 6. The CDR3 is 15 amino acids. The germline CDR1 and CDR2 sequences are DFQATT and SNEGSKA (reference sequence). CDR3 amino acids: CSARRAGVVTDTQYF. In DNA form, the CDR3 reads TGCAGTGCTAGACGAGCGGGAGTAGTCACAGATACGCAGTATTTT.

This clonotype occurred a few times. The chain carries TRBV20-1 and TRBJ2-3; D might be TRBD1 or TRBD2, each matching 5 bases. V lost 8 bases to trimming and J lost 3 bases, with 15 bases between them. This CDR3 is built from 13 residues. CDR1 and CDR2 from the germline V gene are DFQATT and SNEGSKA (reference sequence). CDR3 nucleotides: TGCAGTCCACAGGCCGAGGGGACAGATACGCAGTATTTT. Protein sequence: CSPQAEGTDTQYF.

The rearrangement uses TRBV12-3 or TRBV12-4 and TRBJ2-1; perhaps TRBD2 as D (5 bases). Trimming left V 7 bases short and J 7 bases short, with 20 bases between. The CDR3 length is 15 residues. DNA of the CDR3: TGTGCCAGCACCTCTGGGCTAGCCCAGAGGAATGAGCAGTTCTTC. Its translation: CASTSGLAQRNEQFF.

In nucleotides, the CDR3 is TGTGCCAGCAGCCCGACAGGGGGAAACACCGGGGAGCTGTTTTTT. Translation gives CASSPTGGNTGELFF. The rearrangement links TRBV4-2 to TRBJ2-2, with TRBD1 matching 9 bases. The ends lost 4 bases at V and 2 bases at J; junction bases unmatched: 2. The CDR3 is 15 residues long. The germline CDR1 and CDR2 sequences are LGHNA and YNFKEQ.

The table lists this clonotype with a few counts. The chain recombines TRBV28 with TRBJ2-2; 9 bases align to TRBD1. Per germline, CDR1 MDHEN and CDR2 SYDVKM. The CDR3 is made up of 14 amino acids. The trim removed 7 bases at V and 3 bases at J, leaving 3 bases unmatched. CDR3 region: CASTGDRDTGELFF. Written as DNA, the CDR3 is TGTGCCAGCACCGGGGACAGGGACACCGGGGAGCTGTTTTTT. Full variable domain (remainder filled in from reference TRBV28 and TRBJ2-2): DVKVTQSSRYLVKRTGEKVFLECVQDMDHENMFWYRQDPGLGLRLIYFSYDVKMKEKGDIPEGYSVSREKKERFSLILESASTNQTSMYLCASTGDRDTGELFFGEGSRLTVL.

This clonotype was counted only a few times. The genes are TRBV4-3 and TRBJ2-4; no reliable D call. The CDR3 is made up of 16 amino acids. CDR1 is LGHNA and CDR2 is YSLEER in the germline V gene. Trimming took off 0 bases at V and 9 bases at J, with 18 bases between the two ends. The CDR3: CASSQDQSRMVGIQYF. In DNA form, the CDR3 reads TGCGCCAGCAGCCAAGATCAGAGCCGAATGGTGGGCATTCAGTACTTC.

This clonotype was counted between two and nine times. As DNA, the CDR3 is TGCAGCGCACGCTCTGGGGTGAGTGGGGGCTTCGCATACGAGCAGTACTTC. This codes for CSARSGVSGGFAYEQYF. V usage is TRBV29-1 and J usage is TRBJ2-7; a possible D gene is TRBD1 (6 bases). Between the trimmed V and J ends, which lost 7 bases and 4 bases, there was a span of 29 bases. Germline assignment: CDR1 SQVTM and CDR2 ANQGSEA. The CDR3 length is 17 residues.

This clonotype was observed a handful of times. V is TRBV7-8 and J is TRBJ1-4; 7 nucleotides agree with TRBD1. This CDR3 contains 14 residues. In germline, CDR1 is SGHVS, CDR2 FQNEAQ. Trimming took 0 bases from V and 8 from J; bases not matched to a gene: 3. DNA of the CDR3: TGTGCCAGCAGCTTAGCAGGGGGCGGGGAAAAACTGTTTTTT. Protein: CASSLAGGGEKLFF.

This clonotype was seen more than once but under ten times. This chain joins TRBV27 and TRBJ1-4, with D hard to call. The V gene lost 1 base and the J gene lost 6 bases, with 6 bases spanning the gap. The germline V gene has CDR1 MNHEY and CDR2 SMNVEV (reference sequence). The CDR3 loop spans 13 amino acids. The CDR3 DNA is TGTGCCAGCAGTTTATGGGGTGATGAAAAACTGTTTTTT. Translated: CASSLWGDEKLFF. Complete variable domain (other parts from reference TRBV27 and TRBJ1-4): EAQVTQNPRYLITVTGKKLTVTCSQNMNHEYMSWYRQDPGLGLRQIYYSMNVEVTDKGDVPEGYKVSRKEKRNFPLILESPSPNQTSLYFCASSLWGDEKLFFGSGTQLSVL.

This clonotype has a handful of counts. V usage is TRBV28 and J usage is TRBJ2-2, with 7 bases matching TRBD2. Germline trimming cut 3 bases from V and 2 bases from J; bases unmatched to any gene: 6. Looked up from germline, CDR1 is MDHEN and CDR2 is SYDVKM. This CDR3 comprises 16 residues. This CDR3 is CASSFGGRINTGELFF. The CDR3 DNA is TGTGCCAGCAGTTTCGGGGGGAGAATTAACACCGGGGAGCTGTTTTTT. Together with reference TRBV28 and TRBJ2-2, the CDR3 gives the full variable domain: DVKVTQSSRYLVKRTGEKVFLECVQDMDHENMFWYRQDPGLGLRLIYFSYDVKMKEKGDIPEGYSVSREKKERFSLILESASTNQTSMYLCASSFGGRINTGELFFGEGSRLTVL.

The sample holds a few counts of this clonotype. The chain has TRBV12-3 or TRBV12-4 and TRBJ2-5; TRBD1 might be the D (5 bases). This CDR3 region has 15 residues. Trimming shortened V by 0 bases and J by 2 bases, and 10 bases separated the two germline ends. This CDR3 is CASSLALTAQETQYF. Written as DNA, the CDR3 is TGTGCCAGCAGTTTAGCGCTGACAGCTCAAGAGACCCAGTACTTC.

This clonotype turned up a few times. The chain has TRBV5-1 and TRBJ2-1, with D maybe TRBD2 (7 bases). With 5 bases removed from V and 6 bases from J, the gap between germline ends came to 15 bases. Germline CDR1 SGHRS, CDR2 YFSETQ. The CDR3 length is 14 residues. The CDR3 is CASSRAGAINEQFF. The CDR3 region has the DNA TGCGCCAGCAGTCGGGCGGGGGCCATCAATGAGCAGTTCTTC.

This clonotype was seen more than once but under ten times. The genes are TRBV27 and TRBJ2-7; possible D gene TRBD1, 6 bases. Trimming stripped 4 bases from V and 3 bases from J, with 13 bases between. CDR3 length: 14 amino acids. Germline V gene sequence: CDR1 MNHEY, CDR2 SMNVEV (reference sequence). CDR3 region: CASSSIRGVYEQYF. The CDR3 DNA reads TGTGCCAGCAGTTCCATCAGGGGAGTCTACGAGCAGTACTTC.

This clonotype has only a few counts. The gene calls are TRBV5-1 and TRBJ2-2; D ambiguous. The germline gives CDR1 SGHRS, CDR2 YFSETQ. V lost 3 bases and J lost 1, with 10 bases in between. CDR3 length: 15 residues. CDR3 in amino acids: CASSSYSLNTGELFF. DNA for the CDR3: TGCGCCAGCAGCTCGTACAGCCTGAACACCGGGGAGCTGTTTTTT.

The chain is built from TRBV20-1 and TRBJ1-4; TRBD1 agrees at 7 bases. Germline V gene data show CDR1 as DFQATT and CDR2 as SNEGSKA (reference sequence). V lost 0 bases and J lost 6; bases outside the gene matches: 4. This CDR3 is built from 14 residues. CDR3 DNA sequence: TGCAGTGCTAGAGATACCCAGGGGGATGAAAAACTGTTTTTT. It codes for CSARDTQGDEKLFF.

The DNA of the CDR3 is TGCGCCAGCAGCTTTAGCGGGATAGACACCGGGGAGCTGTTTTTT. Protein: CASSFSGIDTGELFF. The chain has TRBV5-1 and TRBJ2-2; 8 positions match TRBD2. The CDR3 has 15 amino acids. The V gene end was trimmed by 2 bases and the J gene end by 3 bases; junction bases not matched to a gene: 3. Germline CDR1 reads SGHRS; CDR2 reads YFSETQ.

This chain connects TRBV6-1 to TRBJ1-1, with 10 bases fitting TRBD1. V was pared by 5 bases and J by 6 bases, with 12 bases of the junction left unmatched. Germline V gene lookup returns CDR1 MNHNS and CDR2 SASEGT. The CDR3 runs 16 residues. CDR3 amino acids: CASSPPWGQGLAEAFF. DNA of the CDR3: TGTGCCAGCAGTCCGCCCTGGGGACAGGGGTTGGCTGAAGCTTTCTTT.